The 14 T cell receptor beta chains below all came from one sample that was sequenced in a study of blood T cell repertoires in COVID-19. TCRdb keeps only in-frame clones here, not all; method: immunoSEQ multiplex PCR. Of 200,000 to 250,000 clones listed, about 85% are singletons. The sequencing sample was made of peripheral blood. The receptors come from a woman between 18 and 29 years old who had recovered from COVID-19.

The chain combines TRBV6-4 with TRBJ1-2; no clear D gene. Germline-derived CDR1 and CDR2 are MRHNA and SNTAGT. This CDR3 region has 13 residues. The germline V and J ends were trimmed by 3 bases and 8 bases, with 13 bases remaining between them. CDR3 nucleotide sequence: TGTGCCAGCAGTGAAAGTTCCTCGGGAGGCTACACCTTC. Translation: CASSESSSGGYTF.

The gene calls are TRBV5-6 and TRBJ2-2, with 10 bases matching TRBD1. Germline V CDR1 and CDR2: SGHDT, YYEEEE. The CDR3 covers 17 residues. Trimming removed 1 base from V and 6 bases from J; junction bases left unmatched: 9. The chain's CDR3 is CASSLYGGQGVSGELFF. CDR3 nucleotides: TGTGCCAGCAGCTTGTACGGAGGACAGGGGGTGTCCGGGGAGCTGTTTTTT.

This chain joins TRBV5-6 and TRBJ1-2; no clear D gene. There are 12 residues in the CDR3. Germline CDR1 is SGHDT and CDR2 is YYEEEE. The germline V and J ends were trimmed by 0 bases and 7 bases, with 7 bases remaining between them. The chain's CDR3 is CASSLGTSGYTF. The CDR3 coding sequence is TGTGCCAGCAGCTTGGGGACTAGTGGCTACACCTTC.

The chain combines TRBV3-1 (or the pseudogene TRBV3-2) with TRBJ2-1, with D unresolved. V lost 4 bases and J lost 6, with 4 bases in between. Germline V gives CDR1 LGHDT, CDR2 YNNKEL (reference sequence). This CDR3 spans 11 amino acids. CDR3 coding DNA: TGTGCCAGCAGCCCCATCAATGAGCAGTTCTTC. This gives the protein CASSPINEQFF.

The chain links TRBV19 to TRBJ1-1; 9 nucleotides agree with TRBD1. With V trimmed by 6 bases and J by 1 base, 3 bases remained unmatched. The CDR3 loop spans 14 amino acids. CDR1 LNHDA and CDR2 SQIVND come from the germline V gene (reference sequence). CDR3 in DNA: TGTGCCAGTAGGCCACAGGGGGCGAACACTGAAGCTTTCTTT. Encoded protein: CASRPQGANTEAFF. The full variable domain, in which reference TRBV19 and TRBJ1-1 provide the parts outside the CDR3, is DGGITQSPKYLFRKEGQNVTLSCEQNLNHDAMYWYRQDPGQGLRLIYYSQIVNDFQKGDIAEGYSVSREKKESFPLTVTSAQKNPTAFYLCASRPQGANTEAFFGQGTRLTVV.

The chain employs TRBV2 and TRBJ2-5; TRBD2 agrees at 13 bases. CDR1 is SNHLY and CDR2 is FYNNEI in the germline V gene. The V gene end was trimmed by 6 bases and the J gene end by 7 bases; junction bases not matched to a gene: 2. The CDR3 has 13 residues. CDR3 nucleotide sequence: TGTGCCAGCAGAAGGACTAGCGGGGGGACCCAGTACTTC. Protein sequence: CASRRTSGGTQYF.

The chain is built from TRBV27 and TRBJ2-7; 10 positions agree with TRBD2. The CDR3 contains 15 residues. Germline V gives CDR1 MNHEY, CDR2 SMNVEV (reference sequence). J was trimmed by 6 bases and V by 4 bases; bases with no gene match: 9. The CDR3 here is CASSWSLAGDGEQYF. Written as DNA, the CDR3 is TGTGCCAGCAGTTGGTCTCTAGCGGGAGACGGCGAGCAGTACTTC.

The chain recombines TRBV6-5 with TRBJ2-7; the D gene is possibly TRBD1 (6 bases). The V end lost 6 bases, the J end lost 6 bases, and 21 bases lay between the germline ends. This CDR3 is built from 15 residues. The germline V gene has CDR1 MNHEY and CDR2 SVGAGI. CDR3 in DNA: TGTGCCAGCAGGACGGGTAACAGGGTGGTCTCCGAGCAGTACTTC. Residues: CASRTGNRVVSEQYF.

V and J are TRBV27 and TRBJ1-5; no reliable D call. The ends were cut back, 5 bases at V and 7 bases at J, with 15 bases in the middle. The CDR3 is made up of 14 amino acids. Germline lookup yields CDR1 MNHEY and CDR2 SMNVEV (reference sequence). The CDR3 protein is CASSPDGLLQPQHF. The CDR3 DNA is TGTGCCAGCAGTCCCGACGGACTCTTGCAGCCCCAGCATTTT.

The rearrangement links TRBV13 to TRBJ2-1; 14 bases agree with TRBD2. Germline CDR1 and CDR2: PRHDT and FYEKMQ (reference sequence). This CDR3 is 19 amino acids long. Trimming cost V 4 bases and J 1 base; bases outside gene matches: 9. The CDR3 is CASSSEGLAGDLSYNEQFF. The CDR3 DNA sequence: TGTGCCAGCAGCTCCGAGGGACTAGCGGGAGATTTGTCCTACAATGAGCAGTTCTTC.

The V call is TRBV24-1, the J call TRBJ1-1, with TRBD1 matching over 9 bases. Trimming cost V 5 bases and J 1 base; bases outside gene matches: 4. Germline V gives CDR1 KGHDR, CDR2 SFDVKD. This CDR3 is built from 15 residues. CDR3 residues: CATSVGTGSNTEAFF. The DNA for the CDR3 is TGTGCCACCAGTGTAGGGACAGGGTCGAACACTGAAGCTTTCTTT.

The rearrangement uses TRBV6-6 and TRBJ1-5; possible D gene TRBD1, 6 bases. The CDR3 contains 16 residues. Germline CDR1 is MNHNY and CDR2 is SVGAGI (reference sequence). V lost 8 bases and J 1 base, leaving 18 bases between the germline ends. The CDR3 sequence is CASSRNRGGSNQPQHF. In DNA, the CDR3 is TGTGCCAGCTCAAGGAATAGGGGGGGGAGCAATCAGCCCCAGCATTTT.

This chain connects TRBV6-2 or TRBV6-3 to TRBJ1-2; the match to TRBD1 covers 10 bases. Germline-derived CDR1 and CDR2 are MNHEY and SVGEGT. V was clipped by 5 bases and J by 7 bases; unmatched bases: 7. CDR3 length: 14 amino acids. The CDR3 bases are TGTGCCAGCAGTCCCGACAGGGGGCTTCGTGGCTACACCTTC. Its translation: CASSPDRGLRGYTF.

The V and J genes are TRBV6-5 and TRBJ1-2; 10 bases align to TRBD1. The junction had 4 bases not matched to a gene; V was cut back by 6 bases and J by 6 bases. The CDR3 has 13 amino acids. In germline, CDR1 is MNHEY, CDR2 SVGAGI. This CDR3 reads CASSRTGGDGYTF. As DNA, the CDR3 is TGTGCCAGCAGCCGGACAGGGGGTGATGGCTACACCTTC.